These 9 T cell receptor beta chains came from one sample sequenced in a study of T cell changes during pregnancy in multiple sclerosis. Sequencing used immunoSEQ multiplex PCR; TCRdb keeps in-frame clones, though not all of them. The sample lists 48,000 or so clones, about 94% occurring once. The sample here was CD4+ T cells from peripheral blood mononuclear cells, taken in the first trimester of pregnancy. The receptors shown here come from a female donor with multiple sclerosis, enrolled in a pregnancy study.

The V and J genes are TRBV10-3 and TRBJ1-4; 7 bases line up with TRBD1. J lost 3 bases, V lost 2 bases, and 9 bases had no gene match. The CDR3 is made up of 17 amino acids. Germline CDR1 and CDR2: ENHRY and SYGVKD. The CDR3 coding sequence is TGTGCCATCAGTGAGCCGAACCCGACAGGGCCTAATGAAAAACTGTTTTTT. This codes for CAISEPNPTGPNEKLFF.

The gene calls are TRBV5-1 and TRBJ1-5, with 8 bases matching TRBD1. In germline, CDR1 is SGHRS, CDR2 YFSETQ. This CDR3 region has 15 residues. V gave up 0 bases and J gave up 6 bases; unmatched junction bases: 5. In DNA, the CDR3 is TGCGCCAGCAGCTTGGGGACAGGGATGCCTCAGCCCCAGCATTTT. This sequence encodes CASSLGTGMPQPQHF.

The genes are TRBV2 and TRBJ2-2, with D tentatively TRBD1 (5 bases). There are 15 residues in the CDR3. Germline V CDR1 and CDR2: SNHLY, FYNNEI. V gave up 7 bases and J gave up 1 base, with 13 bases separating them. The CDR3: CASTPTAVNTGELFF. CDR3 in DNA: TGTGCCAGCACCCCGACAGCCGTGAACACCGGGGAGCTGTTTTTT.

This CDR3 is CASSQNLGGSKNIQYF. The CDR3 DNA reads as TGTGCCAGCAGCCAAAATCTCGGGGGGTCCAAAAACATTCAGTACTTC. V is TRBV14 and J is TRBJ2-4, with 7 bases that match TRBD2. Unmatched junction bases numbered 6, after V lost 2 bases and J lost 2 bases. Germline loops: CDR1 SGHDN, CDR2 FVKESK. The length of the CDR3 is 16 residues.

This clone was found a few times. The chain has TRBV6-5 and TRBJ2-1; 14 positions agree with TRBD2. V trimming: 1 base; J trimming: 9 bases; junction bases outside the gene matches: 2. Looked up from germline, CDR1 is MNHEY and CDR2 is SVGAGI. This CDR3 is built from 15 residues. This CDR3 reads CASSYLGLAGVEQFF. The CDR3 DNA is TGTGCCAGCAGTTACTTGGGACTAGCGGGGGTTGAGCAGTTCTTC.

This sequence joins TRBV5-6 and TRBJ2-5; TRBD2 aligns across 9 bases. Germline V CDR1 and CDR2: SGHDT, YYEEEE. The CDR3 extends over 15 amino acids. The J segment lost 5 bases and the V segment lost 1 base, leaving 6 bases of the junction unmatched. The CDR3 DNA sequence: TGTGCCAGCAGCTTGTTTCTAGCGGGGCGGGAGACCCAGTACTTC. This sequence encodes CASSLFLAGRETQYF.

This chain uses TRBV7-9 with TRBJ2-1; TRBD2 agrees at 11 bases. CDR1 is SEHNR and CDR2 is FQNEAQ in the germline V gene (reference sequence). CDR3 length: 15 residues. V lost 8 bases and J lost 8; bases outside the gene matches: 11. The CDR3: CASATSGVVIDEQFF. Written as DNA, the CDR3 is TGTGCCAGCGCGACTAGCGGGGTTGTTATCGATGAGCAGTTCTTC.

CDR3 coding DNA: TGCAGTGCTGTCAGCGGGGGGCAGTTCTTC. This translates into CSAVSGGQFF. The genes are TRBV20-1 and TRBJ2-1; 8 bases are shared with TRBD2. The ends lost 5 bases at V and 12 bases at J; junction bases unmatched: 3. The length of the CDR3 is 10 residues. Germline lookup yields CDR1 DFQATT and CDR2 SNEGSKA (reference sequence).

The CDR3 loop is CASSLDGVLYGYTF. In DNA form, the CDR3 reads TGTGCCAGTAGCTTGGACGGGGTCCTCTATGGCTACACCTTC. J is TRBJ1-2 and V is TRBV19; D is ambiguous. This CDR3 spans 14 amino acids. The germline gives CDR1 LNHDA, CDR2 SQIVND (reference sequence). Deletions cut 6 bases from V and 4 bases from J, with 15 bases between.